The clone carrying this TCR beta chain was seen a handful of times. As yet, its antigen is unknown. The sample originates from a study of T-cell memory formation after mild COVID-19. Points from the study as a whole: There was a balanced CD4/CD8 profile in clones contracting day 15 to 85, and later expanders leaned CD4+. That cross-reactive memory joined was suggested by some responding clones appearing in pre-infection memory.

The CDR3 length is 14 residues. CDR1 is LNHDA and CDR2 is SQIVND in the germline V gene (reference sequence). V was clipped by 7 bases and J by 2 bases, with 12 bases between them. Constant-segment primers were used for 5'RACE, and the resulting TCR alpha and TCR beta cDNA libraries carried sample barcodes and UMIs. In TCRdb, the 5' RACE reads were re-called with MiXCR into one record per CDR3 protein. The data show 180,000 or so distinct CDR3 sequences, 16% seen once. The chain has TRBV19 and TRBJ1-5; D is perhaps TRBD1 (6 bases). Sequenced: PBMCs or a T cell subset sorted from them (not recorded which). The clonotype was recovered from an adult woman who had mild COVID-19 (a few samples of this study predate the infection). Cell type and time point are not known. As DNA, the CDR3 is TGTGCCAGTATGGAGGGGGGCCGCAATCAGCCCCAGCATTTT. It codes for CASMEGGRNQPQHF.